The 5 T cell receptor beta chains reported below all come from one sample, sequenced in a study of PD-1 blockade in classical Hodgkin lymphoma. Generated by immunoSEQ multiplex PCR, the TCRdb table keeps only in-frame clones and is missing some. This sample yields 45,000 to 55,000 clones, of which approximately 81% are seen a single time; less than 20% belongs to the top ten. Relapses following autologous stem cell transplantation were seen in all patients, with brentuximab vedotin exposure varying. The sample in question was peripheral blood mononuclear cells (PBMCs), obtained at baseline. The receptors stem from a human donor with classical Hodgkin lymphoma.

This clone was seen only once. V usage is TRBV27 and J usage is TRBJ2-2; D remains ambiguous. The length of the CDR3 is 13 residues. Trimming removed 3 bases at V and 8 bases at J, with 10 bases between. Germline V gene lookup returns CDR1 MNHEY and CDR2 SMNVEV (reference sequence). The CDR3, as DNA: TGTGCCAGCAGTTTCGCAGCCCGAGGGGAGCTGTTTTTT. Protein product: CASSFAARGELFF.

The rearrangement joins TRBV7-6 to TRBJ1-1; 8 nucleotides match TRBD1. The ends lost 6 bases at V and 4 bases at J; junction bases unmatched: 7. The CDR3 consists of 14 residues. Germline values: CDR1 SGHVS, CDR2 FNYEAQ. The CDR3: CASSSLTGVTEAFF. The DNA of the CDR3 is TGTGCCAGCAGTTCACTGACAGGGGTCACTGAAGCTTTCTTT.

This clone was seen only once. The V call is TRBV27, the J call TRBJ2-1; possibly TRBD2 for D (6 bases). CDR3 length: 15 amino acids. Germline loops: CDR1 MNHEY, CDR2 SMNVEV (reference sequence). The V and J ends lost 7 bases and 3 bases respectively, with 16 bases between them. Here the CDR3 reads CASMRWTGVYNEQFF. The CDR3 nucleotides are TGTGCCAGCATGCGTTGGACGGGAGTCTACAATGAGCAGTTCTTC.

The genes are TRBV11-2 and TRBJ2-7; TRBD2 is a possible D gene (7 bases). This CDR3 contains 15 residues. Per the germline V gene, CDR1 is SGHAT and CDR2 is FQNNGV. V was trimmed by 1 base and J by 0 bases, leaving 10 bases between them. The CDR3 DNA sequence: TGTGCCAGCAGCTTAGGCGGGGGCCGCTCCTACGAGCAGTACTTC. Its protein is CASSLGGGRSYEQYF.

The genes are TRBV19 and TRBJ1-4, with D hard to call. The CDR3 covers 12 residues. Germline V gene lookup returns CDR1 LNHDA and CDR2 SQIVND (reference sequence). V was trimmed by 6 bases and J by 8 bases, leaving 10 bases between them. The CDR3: CASSRVGEKLFF. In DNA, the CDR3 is TGTGCCAGTAGCCGCGTTGGGGAAAAACTGTTTTTT.